The following is a T cell receptor (beta chain) sequence with its context. Its antigen is currently unknown. The data were taken from a study of T cell responses to AZD1222 COVID-19 vaccine. Here immunoSEQ multiplex PCR was the method, and the copy in TCRdb shows in-frame clones only, minus some. The data show 150,000 to 200,000 clones, about 89% seen once. Findings of the study overall: Two AZD1222 doses significantly raised spike-specific TCR breadth and depth over controls. Possibly, clonal diversity was underestimated; donors were largely white British and included more females.

Trimming cost V 3 bases and J 1 base, with 9 bases left between them. The CDR3 covers 14 residues. CDR1 and CDR2 (germline): MNHEY, SVGEGT. The sequence was collected from an adult who received the AZD1222 COVID-19 vaccine. V usage is TRBV6-2 or TRBV6-3 and J usage is TRBJ1-1; D possibly corresponds to TRBD1 (6 bases). The material was peripheral blood, obtained 28 days after the second AZD1222 dose. The CDR3 DNA reads TGTGCCAGCAGTTATACAGGGCAGAACACTGAAGCTTTCTTT. Protein product: CASSYTGQNTEAFF.